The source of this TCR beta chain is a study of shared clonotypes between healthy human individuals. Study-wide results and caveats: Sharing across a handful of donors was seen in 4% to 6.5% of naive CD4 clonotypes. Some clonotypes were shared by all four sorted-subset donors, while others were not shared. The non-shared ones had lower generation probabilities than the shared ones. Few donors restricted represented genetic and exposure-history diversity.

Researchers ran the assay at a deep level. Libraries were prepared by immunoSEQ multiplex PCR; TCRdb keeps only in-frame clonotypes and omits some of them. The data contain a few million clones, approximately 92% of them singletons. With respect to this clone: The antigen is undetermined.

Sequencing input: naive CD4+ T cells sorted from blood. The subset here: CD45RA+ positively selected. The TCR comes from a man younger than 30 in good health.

CDR3 loop: CASSEDKGGYTF. Written as DNA, the CDR3 is TGTGCCAGCAGTGAAGATAAAGGGGGCTACACCTTC. The V call is TRBV25-1, the J call TRBJ1-2, with D hard to call. CDR3 size: 12 residues. Deletions cut 2 bases from V and 8 bases from J, with 9 bases between. In germline, CDR1 is MGHDK, CDR2 SYGVNS.